Here is one T cell receptor (beta chain) with its context. The specificity of this receptor is unknown. No much larger clonotype is one base removed from it; base qualities were not supplied. Library generation was performed with RACE. Reads for this sample came from a NextSeq 500. Library preparation attached unique molecular identifiers to individual cDNA molecules for quantitative, reproducible TCR counting. From each blood RNA sample, both TCR alpha and TCR beta chains were sequenced. In the original analysis: The median number of TCRs per sample was roughly 94,000, ranging from roughly 20,000 to 690,600. V, J and CDR3 annotation of the TCR reads was performed with the Decombinator software suite. For PS versus PT1 abundance plots, all samples were subsampled to the same number of TCRs (28,000). Expanded TCRs were defined as absent before sensitization and observed at least eight times at the 2-week time point. Using fastp at Q25 and MiXCR, TCRdb reprocessed the public reads and kept productive beta chains. Every CDR3 protein is listed once, alongside the most common genes and DNA of its rows. V and J calls and clone size were set by TCRdb, not the authors. Recorded for this sample are around 340,000 distinct CDR3 sequences; under 8% of them occurred a single time. Together, the top ten hold about 8% of the sample.

The record originates from a study of human T cells and chemical hapten exposure (dated by TCRdb to about 2021). Context from the whole study: For sensitization, 2% DPC in acetone was applied to a roughly 2 cm by roughly 2 cm area of upper inner arm skin. Blood samples were taken from patients before sensitization (week 0) and then at 2, 6 and about 24 weeks after DPC sensitization. The mostly female patient cohort included alopecia areata with under or over 50% scalp involvement, alopecia totalis and alopecia universalis. Blood for TCR sequencing was provided by twenty-nine alopecia patients at one to four time points (pre-sensitization, 2, 6 and 24 weeks). Patients additionally received weekly therapeutic DPC doses to the scalp throughout the approximately 24-week study period. The libraries were sequenced as a pool, and the TCR yield per sample differed mostly because of small variations in library volumes within the pool. Patch testing was done on the upper back using Finn chambers containing 0.01% DPC, and results were scored after 6 days according to International Contact Dermatitis Research Group standards. The study tracked peripheral blood TCR repertoire changes in vivo during primary and secondary sensitization to the hapten diphenylcyclopropenone (DPC) in alopecia patients.

Findings and caveats that apply to the study as a whole: Patch test score was positively correlated with the number of PT1 expanded TCRs, with significance at thresholds 8, 16 and 32 but not at 4. Because every patient had alopecia, a presumed autoimmune disease, the patients' immune response might differ from that of healthy individuals. Expanded TCRs formed significantly more large CDR3 similarity clusters than pre-sensitization or healthy control sets, consistent with antigen-driven responses. Repeated subsampling changed both the strength of the expansion versus patch-test correlation and the threshold at which the correlation became significant. The number of TCRs above 1 in 1000 frequency did not change with DPC sensitization; there was no evidence of global repertoire structure alterations.

V is shortened by 5 bases, J by 0 bases, and the region joining them spans 16 bases. The CDR3 has 15 amino acids, counting the end cysteine and phenylalanine. Here the CDR3 DNA is all that survives: 45 bases in frame from base 1. The germline V gene (reference sequence) supplies CDR1 DFQATT and CDR2 SNEGSKA. The time point label here, explained by the study, means: patch test 1, 2 weeks after DPC sensitization. The meaning of the sample's treatment or condition label: therapeutic diphenylcyclopropenone sensitization with weekly scalp DPC. At each patch-test visit, blood was drawn before the patch test was applied. Eligible patients were aged 18 to 70, diagnosed with alopecia, deemed suitable for DPC therapy, and excluded if pregnant. Total RNA was isolated from unfractionated whole blood collected in Tempus Blood RNA tubes.

This clonotype was obtained from a woman in her late teens or twenties with alopecia areata. Some clones in this sample may be carry-over from other donors' samples. The chain employs TRBV20-1 and TRBJ1-2; matching of 5 bases hints at TRBD1 as the D gene. The sample consisted of whole blood, taken in connection with sensitization to the hapten diphenylcyclopropenone (DPC). The DNA sequence reads TGCAGTGCTTGGGGGGACCGAAAAGCTAACTATGGCTACACCTTC. The resulting protein is CSAWGDRKANYGYTF.